These 26 T cell receptor beta chains came from one sample sequenced in a study of blood T cell repertoires in COVID-19. The table came from immunoSEQ multiplex PCR; TCRdb's copy has only in-frame clones and leaves some out. The table records 200,000 or so clones, about 87% of them present only once. What was sequenced was peripheral blood. The receptors originated from a man in his fifties or sixties with acute or convalescent COVID-19.

The rearrangement joins TRBV19 to TRBJ1-5, with 7 bases fitting TRBD1. Germline V gives CDR1 LNHDA, CDR2 SQIVND (reference sequence). The CDR3 covers 14 residues. After removal of 6 bases from V and 3 bases from J, the junction contained 5 bases not matched to a gene. The CDR3 nucleotides are TGTGCCAGTAGACAGGGGCCGAACAATCAGCCCCAGCATTTT. Amino acids: CASRQGPNNQPQHF. Together with reference TRBV19 and TRBJ1-5, the CDR3 gives the full variable domain: DGGITQSPKYLFRKEGQNVTLSCEQNLNHDAMYWYRQDPGQGLRLIYYSQIVNDFQKGDIAEGYSVSREKKESFPLTVTSAQKNPTAFYLCASRQGPNNQPQHFGDGTRLSIL.

V usage is TRBV10-1 and J usage is TRBJ2-2; TRBD2 agrees at 8 bases. In germline, CDR1 is WNHNN, CDR2 SYGVQD (reference sequence). The CDR3 has 14 residues. Trimming removed 8 bases from V and 2 bases from J; junction bases left unmatched: 4. CDR3 region: CASPGLENTGELFF. The CDR3 DNA sequence: TGCGCCAGCCCGGGACTAGAAAACACCGGGGAGCTGTTTTTT.

J is TRBJ1-6 and V is TRBV2, with unresolved D. This CDR3 is 11 amino acids long. Germline V gene lookup returns CDR1 SNHLY and CDR2 FYNNEI. Trimming shortened V by 2 bases and J by 13 bases, and 6 bases separated the two germline ends. Written as DNA, the CDR3 is TGTGCCAGCAGTGAACGTTTGCCCCTCCACTTT. Its translation is CASSERLPLHF.

A few counts support this clone. This chain uses TRBV28 with TRBJ2-6; D not resolved. Per the germline V gene, CDR1 is MDHEN and CDR2 is SYDVKM. The CDR3 is 15 residues long. Trimming took off 6 bases at V and 1 base at J, with 10 bases between the two ends. The DNA of the CDR3 is TGTGCCAGCAGACCCCGCAGTTCTGGGGCCAACGTCCTGACTTTC. It translates to CASRPRSSGANVLTF.

Points on this clone: Other DNA sequences in this specimen translate into the identical CDR3. This chain links TRBV7-3 with TRBJ1-1, with D perhaps matching TRBD1 (5 bases). CDR1 is SGHTA and CDR2 is FQGTGA in the germline V gene. The CDR3 is made up of 13 amino acids. Trimming shortened V by 3 bases and J by 1 base, and 6 bases separated the two germline ends. For the CDR3, the DNA is TGTGCCAGCAGCTTCGGGGGGAACACTGAAGCTTTCTTT. This gives the protein CASSFGGNTEAFF.

V is TRBV5-1 and J is TRBJ2-7; 11 bases line up with TRBD1. The CDR3 has 14 amino acids. Germline assignment: CDR1 SGHRS and CDR2 YFSETQ. The junction had 2 bases not matched to a gene; V was cut back by 4 bases and J by 2 bases. The CDR3 loop is CASSQDRGPYEQYF. In DNA, the CDR3 is TGCGCCAGCAGCCAGGACAGGGGGCCCTACGAGCAGTACTTC.

The rearrangement uses TRBV19 and TRBJ2-1, with 13 positions matching TRBD2. Germline assignment: CDR1 LNHDA and CDR2 SQIVND (reference sequence). The J segment lost 5 bases and the V segment lost 5 bases, leaving 6 bases of the junction unmatched. The CDR3 is made up of 16 amino acids. The CDR3 reads CASSFGGTSGNNEQFF. DNA for the CDR3: TGTGCCAGTAGTTTCGGCGGGACTAGCGGGAACAATGAGCAGTTCTTC.

This sequence joins TRBV28 and TRBJ2-7, with 8 bases matching TRBD1. This CDR3 is built from 13 residues. J gave up 6 bases and V 8 bases, and 9 bases lay outside the gene matches. Germline lookup yields CDR1 MDHEN and CDR2 SYDVKM. The CDR3 loop is CASYGQGHGEQYF. The DNA for the CDR3 is TGTGCCAGCTACGGACAGGGTCATGGCGAGCAGTACTTC.

Notes on this clone: The same CDR3 also results from other DNA sequences found in this sample. The chain couples TRBV12-3 or TRBV12-4 to TRBJ2-7; a possible D gene is TRBD2 (5 bases). The CDR3 contains 11 residues. Trimming took off 6 bases at V and 3 bases at J, with 6 bases between the two ends. As DNA, the CDR3 is TGTGCCAGCAGCGCGGGCTACGAGCAGTACTTC. Translated: CASSAGYEQYF.

This chain links TRBV5-1 with TRBJ2-2; TRBD2 is a possible D gene (5 bases). The CDR3 is made up of 15 amino acids. Germline-derived CDR1 and CDR2 are SGHRS and YFSETQ. V lost 5 bases to trimming and J lost 5 bases, with 16 bases between them. The CDR3 loop reads CASSHPEDPTGELFF. Here the CDR3 DNA reads TGCGCCAGCAGTCACCCGGAGGACCCGACCGGGGAGCTGTTTTTT.

The chain joins TRBV15 to TRBJ2-7, with a weak D call TRBD2 (5 bases). The V end lost 0 bases, the J end lost 2 bases, and 5 bases lay between the germline ends. CDR3 size: 13 residues. CDR1 LNHNV and CDR2 YYDKDF come from the germline V gene (reference sequence). The CDR3 sequence: CATSRDGTYEQYF. The CDR3, as DNA: TGTGCCACCAGCAGAGACGGGACCTACGAGCAGTACTTC.

The chain employs TRBV6-2 or TRBV6-3 and TRBJ2-5, with 7 bases aligning to TRBD1. Germline V lookup: CDR1 MNHEY, CDR2 SVGEGT. This CDR3 is built from 16 residues. Germline trimming cut 6 bases from V and 0 bases from J; bases unmatched to any gene: 10. The CDR3 region is CASSTWGTADQETQYF. DNA of the CDR3: TGTGCCAGCAGCACCTGGGGGACAGCAGACCAAGAGACCCAGTACTTC.

The V and J genes are TRBV5-4 and TRBJ2-5, with 11 bases lining up with TRBD1. CDR3 length: 16 residues. V was pared by 3 bases and J by 5 bases, with 9 bases of the junction left unmatched. Germline CDR1 SGHNT, CDR2 YYREEE (reference sequence). CDR3 sequence: CASSSGRDRGMETQYF. The CDR3 coding sequence is TGTGCCAGCAGCTCGGGACGGGACAGGGGGATGGAGACCCAGTACTTC.

This chain uses TRBV2 with TRBJ2-3; 10 nucleotides agree with TRBD2. This CDR3 spans 16 amino acids. Germline CDR1 and CDR2: SNHLY and FYNNEI. With V trimmed by 6 bases and J by 8 bases, 14 bases remained unmatched. The CDR3 DNA sequence: TGTGCCAGCAGGAACATACCGGGACTAGCGAGTAGTACGCAGTATTTT. Amino acids: CASRNIPGLASSTQYF.

This clone was picked up one time. The chain carries TRBV28 and TRBJ1-2, with 7 positions matching TRBD1. The CDR3 covers 13 residues. Per germline, CDR1 MDHEN and CDR2 SYDVKM. J was trimmed by 7 bases and V by 5 bases; bases with no gene match: 7. The CDR3 sequence: CASSPTGRTGYTF. CDR3 nucleotides: TGTGCCAGCAGTCCGACAGGGAGGACTGGCTACACCTTC.

The chain has TRBV3-1 (or the pseudogene TRBV3-2) and TRBJ2-3; TRBD2 matches at 8 bases. The V and J ends lost 1 base and 4 bases, in that order; junction bases with no gene match: 16. The CDR3 contains 19 residues. Germline V CDR1 and CDR2: LGHDT, YNNKEL (reference sequence). As DNA, the CDR3 is TGTGCCAGCAGCCAAGGTCACTCCGGGACTAGGGGGAGGGCAGATACGCAGTATTTT. Protein product: CASSQGHSGTRGRADTQYF.

Only a few counts were recorded for this clone. The rearrangement links TRBV6-5 to TRBJ2-3; 7 bases fit TRBD2. There are 13 residues in the CDR3. Germline-derived CDR1 and CDR2 are MNHEY and SVGAGI. V shed 5 bases and J 2 bases; nucleotides not matched to a gene: 1. CDR3 protein: CASSRDYTDTQYF. The CDR3 DNA sequence: TGTGCCAGCAGTCGGGACTACACAGATACGCAGTATTTT.

This clone was seen more than once but under ten times. The gene calls are TRBV6-6 and TRBJ2-7; tentative D call: TRBD1 (5 bases). Germline V CDR1 and CDR2: MNHNY, SVGAGI (reference sequence). Trimming took 2 bases from V and 2 from J, leaving 16 bases between them. The CDR3 covers 16 residues. The CDR3 sequence: CASSYLALSRAYEQYF. In DNA, the CDR3 is TGTGCCAGCAGTTACCTGGCTTTATCCAGGGCCTACGAGCAGTACTTC.

The chain combines TRBV29-1 with TRBJ1-2; the D gene is possibly TRBD1 (5 bases). From germline, CDR1 is SQVTM and CDR2 ANQGSEA. CDR3 size: 14 residues. V was pared by 4 bases and J by 4 bases, with 16 bases between. CDR3 in DNA: TGCAGCGTTGCCACCTCGGGACTCGGCTATGGCTACACCTTC. The encoded protein is CSVATSGLGYGYTF.

V is TRBV30 and J is TRBJ1-2, with D possibly TRBD1 on 6 matching bases. This CDR3 is 13 amino acids long. Trimming took off 3 bases at V and 2 bases at J, with 10 bases between the two ends. Germline lookup yields CDR1 GTSNPN and CDR2 SVGIG (reference sequence). The CDR3 loop is CAWRNRANYGYTF. The CDR3 DNA reads TGTGCCTGGAGGAACAGGGCCAACTATGGCTACACCTTC. Based on the CDR3 plus reference TRBV30 and TRBJ1-2, the full variable domain is SQTIHQWPATLVQPVGSPLSLECTVEGTSNPNLYWYRQAAGRGLQLLFYSVGIGQISSEVPQNLSASRPQDRQFILSSKKLLLSDSGFYLCAWRNRANYGYTFGSGTRLTVV.

This clone has a single count. The gene calls are TRBV4-2 and TRBJ2-7, with 8 nucleotides matching TRBD1. The CDR3 totals 14 residues. Looked up from germline, CDR1 is LGHNA and CDR2 is YNFKEQ. Trimming at V came to 1 base and at J to 7 bases, leaving 6 bases not matched to a gene. CDR3 in amino acids: CASSQGTGTREQYF. In nucleotides, the CDR3 is TGTGCCAGCAGCCAAGGGACAGGGACGAGAGAGCAGTACTTC.

V gene TRBV11-2 combines with J gene TRBJ2-1; TRBD1 matches 9 bases. The CDR3 length is 15 residues. In germline, CDR1 is SGHAT, CDR2 FQNNGV. V lost 4 bases, J lost 5 bases, and 6 bases stayed unmatched. CDR3 residues: CASSSGTGSHNEQFF. The CDR3 DNA follows: TGTGCCAGCAGCTCCGGGACAGGGAGCCACAATGAGCAGTTCTTC.

The V and J genes are TRBV19 and TRBJ1-4, with D maybe TRBD1 (6 bases). The V end was cut by 8 bases, the J end by 7 bases, with 14 bases between. CDR3 length equals 13 residues. CDR1 is LNHDA and CDR2 is SQIVND in the germline V gene (reference sequence). CDR3 nucleotides: TGTGCCAGTGGGGGGGCGCGACGTGAAAAACTGTTTTTT. Its translation is CASGGARREKLFF.

The rearrangement links TRBV10-3 to TRBJ2-1; 8 nucleotides align to TRBD2. The V gene's germline CDR1 is ENHRY and CDR2 SYGVKD. The CDR3 has 15 amino acids. Trimming cost V 4 bases and J 0 bases; bases outside gene matches: 2. DNA of the CDR3: TGTGCCATCAGTGCACTAGCGGACTCCTACAATGAGCAGTTCTTC. It is translated as CAISALADSYNEQFF.

This CDR3 is CASSQVQRHTPYEQYF. CDR3 sequence (DNA): TGTGCCAGCAGCCAAGTACAAAGACACACTCCCTACGAGCAGTACTTC. This chain uses TRBV3-1 (or the pseudogene TRBV3-2) with TRBJ2-7; D not certain. The CDR3 runs to 16 residues. Trimming left V 1 base short and J 2 bases short, with 15 bases between. Germline CDR1 reads LGHDT; CDR2 reads YNNKEL (reference sequence).

This clone came up once. The genes are TRBV29-1 and TRBJ2-3; maybe TRBD1 (6 bases). Germline-derived CDR1 and CDR2 are SQVTM and ANQGSEA. The ends were cut back, 6 bases at V and 3 bases at J, with 16 bases in the middle. The CDR3 totals 14 residues. The CDR3 loop is CSVYREWGTDTQYF. The CDR3 DNA reads as TGCAGCGTCTACAGGGAGTGGGGGACAGATACGCAGTATTTT.